This entry lists 8 T cell receptor beta chains sequenced from one sample in a study of blood T cell repertoires in COVID-19. Method: immunoSEQ multiplex PCR; TCRdb's copy keeps in-frame clones and lacks some. The sample holds roughly 79,000 clones; around 80% are singletons and the top ten take about 5%. The sequenced sample was peripheral blood. These receptors were collected from a man between 60 and 70 years old with active or convalescent COVID-19.

The rearrangement uses TRBV12-3 or TRBV12-4 and TRBJ1-2; D gene unclear. The CDR3 runs 12 residues. V was shortened by 0 bases and J by 6 bases, with 5 bases between the two germline ends. The CDR3, as DNA: TGTGCCAGCAGTTTAGCCGGGGATGGCTACACCTTC. This gives the protein CASSLAGDGYTF.

The chain recombines TRBV30 with TRBJ1-2; D is uncertain. Germline V CDR1 and CDR2: GTSNPN, SVGIG (reference sequence). The V end was cut by 4 bases, the J end by 7 bases, with 13 bases between. The CDR3 is 12 residues long. The CDR3 loop reads CAWIVGARGYTF. The CDR3 nucleotides are TGTGCCTGGATAGTCGGAGCCCGTGGCTACACCTTC.

The chain is built from TRBV15 and TRBJ1-2; 10 bases match TRBD1. V was clipped by 1 base and J by 8 bases; unmatched bases: 4. In germline, CDR1 is LNHNV, CDR2 YYDKDF (reference sequence). The CDR3 spans 14 residues. DNA of the CDR3: TGTGCCACCAGCAGAGGACAGGGGGCTTACGGCTACACCTTC. This encodes CATSRGQGAYGYTF. The whole variable domain, remainder taken from reference TRBV15 and TRBJ1-2, is DAMVIQNPRYQVTQFGKPVTLSCSQTLNHNVMYWYQQKSSQAPKLLFHYYDKDFNNEADTPDNFQSRRPNTSFCFLDIRSPGLGDTAMYLCATSRGQGAYGYTFGSGTRLTVV.

The chain combines TRBV24-1 with TRBJ2-2, with TRBD1 matching 9 bases. The CDR3 covers 16 residues. The V gene's germline CDR1 is KGHDR and CDR2 SFDVKD. Trimming cost V 5 bases and J 2 bases; bases outside gene matches: 5. CDR3 residues: CATSGSGQGNTGELFF. CDR3 bases: TGTGCCACCAGTGGCTCGGGACAGGGTAACACCGGGGAGCTGTTTTTT.

The chain joins TRBV24-1 to TRBJ1-2, with TRBD1 matching 12 bases. This CDR3 comprises 15 residues. Trimming took 3 bases from V and 6 from J; bases not matched to a gene: 4. The germline gives CDR1 KGHDR, CDR2 SFDVKD. The CDR3: CATSDAGTGGDGYTF. In DNA form, the CDR3 reads TGTGCCACCAGTGATGCCGGGACAGGGGGCGATGGCTACACCTTC.

This clone was seen a handful of times. The rearrangement joins TRBV3-1 (or the pseudogene TRBV3-2) to TRBJ2-5; TRBD2 aligns across 8 bases. The CDR3 spans 17 residues. CDR1 and CDR2 from the germline V gene are LGHDT and YNNKEL (reference sequence). Trimming removed 2 bases from V and 4 bases from J; junction bases left unmatched: 12. For the CDR3, the DNA is TGTGCCAGCAGCCAAAGTTTAGCGGGGTATCAGAGAGAGACCCAGTACTTC. It yields the protein CASSQSLAGYQRETQYF.

The chain joins TRBV18 to TRBJ2-1, with 9 bases lining up with TRBD1. The CDR3 contains 15 residues. Germline loops: CDR1 KGHSH, CDR2 LQKENI. V gave up 2 bases and J gave up 6 bases; unmatched junction bases: 5. The CDR3 nucleotides read TGTGCCAGCTCACCAACAGGGGGCTACCTCAATGAGCAGTTCTTC. This encodes CASSPTGGYLNEQFF.

This clone was observed a few times. Germline and junction disagree at one end, which may indicate a read error. The chain joins TRBV19 to TRBJ2-7; D gene unclear. The germline V gene encodes CDR1 LNHDA and CDR2 SQIVND (reference sequence). The CDR3 is 12 amino acids. CDR3 sequence (DNA): TGTGCCAGCAGTAAGTCGGTTTACGAGCAGTACTTC. It specifies CASSKSVYEQYF.